This T cell receptor (beta chain) was recovered during a study of cytomegalovirus exposure and HLA in healthy donors. Study-level findings and limits: Donors were assumed by presence/absence analyses to have roughly uniform sequencing depth. TCR beta V- and J-gene trimming, according to a later analysis, was linked to a missense DCLRE1C variant.

This clone has a handful of counts. Its target is unknown. The PCR used 60 Vbeta and 13 Jbeta primers. Sequenced by immunoSEQ multiplex PCR; TCRdb stores in-frame clones only, minus some. The sample holds about 170,000 clones; approximately 67% are singletons and the top ten take 2.5% to 3.5%. Germline CDR1 and CDR2: SGHRS and YFSETQ. This CDR3 has 14 amino acids. V was clipped by 3 bases and J by 5 bases; unmatched bases: 4. This chain uses TRBV5-1 with TRBJ1-1, with TRBD1 matching over 10 bases. This receptor was identified in a man between 40 and 49 years old in good health and CMV-seronegative. Material for sequencing was PBMCs. CDR3 nucleotides: TGCGCCAGCAGCTCCGACAGGGGGCGGACTGAAGCTTTCTTT. This translates into CASSSDRGRTEAFF.